This record covers a single TCR beta chain. What it binds is unknown. A junction boundary mismatches the germline segment, possibly from a read error. CDR1 is SEHNR and CDR2 is FQNEAQ in the germline V gene (reference sequence). This CDR3 is built from 18 residues. Sample barcodes and UMIs were carried by the TCR alpha and TCR beta cDNA libraries that 5'RACE generated with constant-segment primers. TCRdb used MiXCR to reprocess the 5' RACE reads, holding one entry per CDR3 protein. The sample consists of 290,000 or so distinct CDR3 sequences, roughly a fifth of them appearing once. This sample was taken from a study of T-cell memory formation after mild COVID-19. Study-level background: Clustering of TCRs was largely donor specific. Regarding the study as a whole: Prior to infection, memory already included some responding clones, suggesting cross-reactive memory joined. A balance of CD4 and CD8 characterized clones contracting day 15 to 85, whereas later expanders leaned CD4+.

The gene calls are TRBV7-9 and TRBJ1-1, with 11 bases fitting TRBD1. Specimen: PBMCs or a T cell subset sorted from them (not recorded which). The sequence was obtained from a man between 18 and 29 years old who had mild COVID-19 (a few samples of this study predate the infection). Cell type and time point are not known. This chain's CDR3 is CASSLAPGQGAGWTEAFF. The CDR3 DNA is TGTGCCAGCAGTTTAGCCCCAGGACAGGGGGCAGGGTGGACTGAAGCTTTCTTT.